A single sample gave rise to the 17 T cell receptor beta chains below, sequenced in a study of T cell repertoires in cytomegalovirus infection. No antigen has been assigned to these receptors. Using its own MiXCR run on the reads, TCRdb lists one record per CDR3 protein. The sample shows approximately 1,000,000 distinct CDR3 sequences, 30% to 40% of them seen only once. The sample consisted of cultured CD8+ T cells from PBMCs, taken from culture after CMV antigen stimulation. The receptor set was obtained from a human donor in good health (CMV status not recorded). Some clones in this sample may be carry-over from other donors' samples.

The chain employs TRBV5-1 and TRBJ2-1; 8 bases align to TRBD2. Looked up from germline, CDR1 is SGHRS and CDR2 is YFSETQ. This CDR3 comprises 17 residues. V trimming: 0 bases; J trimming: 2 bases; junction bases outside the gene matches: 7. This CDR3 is CASSLASRGGPYNEQFF. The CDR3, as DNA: TGCGCCAGCAGCTTGGCCTCCCGCGGGGGGCCCTACAATGAGCAGTTCTTC.

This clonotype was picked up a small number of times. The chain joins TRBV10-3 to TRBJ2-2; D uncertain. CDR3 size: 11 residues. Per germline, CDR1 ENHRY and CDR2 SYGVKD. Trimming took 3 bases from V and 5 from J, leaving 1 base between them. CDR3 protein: CAISETGELFF. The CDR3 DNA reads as TGTGCCATCAGTGAAACCGGGGAGCTGTTTTTT.

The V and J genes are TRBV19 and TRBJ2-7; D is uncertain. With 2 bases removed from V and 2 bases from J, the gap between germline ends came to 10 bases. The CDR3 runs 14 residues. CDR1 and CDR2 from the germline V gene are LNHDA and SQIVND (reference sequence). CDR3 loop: CASSINGRTYEQYF. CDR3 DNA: TGTGCCAGTAGTATAAATGGCAGGACCTACGAGCAGTACTTC.

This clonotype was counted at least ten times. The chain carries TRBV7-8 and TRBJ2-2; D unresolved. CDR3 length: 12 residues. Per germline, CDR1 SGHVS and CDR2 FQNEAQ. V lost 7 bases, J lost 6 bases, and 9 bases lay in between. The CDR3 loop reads CASIGWPGELFF. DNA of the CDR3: TGTGCCAGCATCGGTTGGCCCGGGGAGCTGTTTTTT.

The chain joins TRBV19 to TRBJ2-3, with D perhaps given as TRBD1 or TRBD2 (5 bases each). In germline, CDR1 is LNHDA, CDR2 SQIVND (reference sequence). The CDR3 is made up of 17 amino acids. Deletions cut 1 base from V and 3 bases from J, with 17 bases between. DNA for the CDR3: TGTGCCAGTAGTATAGGTCCGGGACCAAAAAGGACAGATACGCAGTATTTT. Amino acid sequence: CASSIGPGPKRTDTQYF.

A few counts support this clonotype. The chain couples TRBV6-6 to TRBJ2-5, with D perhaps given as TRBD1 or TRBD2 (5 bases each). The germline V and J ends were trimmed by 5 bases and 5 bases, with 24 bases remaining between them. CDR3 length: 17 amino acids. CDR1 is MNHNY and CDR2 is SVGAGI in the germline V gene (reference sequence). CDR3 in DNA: TGTGCCAGCAGTCCCCTGGGATCGTACGGGGCCGGCGAGACCCAGTACTTC. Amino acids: CASSPLGSYGAGETQYF.

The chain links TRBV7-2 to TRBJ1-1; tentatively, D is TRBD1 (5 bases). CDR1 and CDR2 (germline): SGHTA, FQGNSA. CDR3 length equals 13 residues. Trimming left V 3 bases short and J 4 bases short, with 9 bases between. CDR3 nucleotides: TGTGCCAGCAGCTTCTCAGGGAGCACTGAAGCTTTCTTT. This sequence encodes CASSFSGSTEAFF.

The CDR3 bases are TGTGCCAGCAGCGAACGACGACTAGCGGGGGGCCCAGATACGCAGTATTTT. Translated: CASSERRLAGGPDTQYF. The J gene is TRBJ2-3, the V gene TRBV28; 13 nucleotides agree with TRBD2. This CDR3 is 17 amino acids long. The germline CDR1 and CDR2 sequences are MDHEN and SYDVKM. V lost 6 bases, J lost 4 bases, and 10 bases stayed unmatched.

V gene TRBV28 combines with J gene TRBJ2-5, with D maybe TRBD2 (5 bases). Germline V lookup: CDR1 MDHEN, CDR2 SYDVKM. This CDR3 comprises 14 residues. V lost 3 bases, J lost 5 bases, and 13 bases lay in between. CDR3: CASSLVGVMETQYF. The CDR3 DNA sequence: TGTGCCAGCAGTTTGGTCGGGGTGATGGAGACCCAGTACTTC. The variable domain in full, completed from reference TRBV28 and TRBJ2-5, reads DVKVTQSSRYLVKRTGEKVFLECVQDMDHENMFWYRQDPGLGLRLIYFSYDVKMKEKGDIPEGYSVSREKKERFSLILESASTNQTSMYLCASSLVGVMETQYFGPGTRLLVL.

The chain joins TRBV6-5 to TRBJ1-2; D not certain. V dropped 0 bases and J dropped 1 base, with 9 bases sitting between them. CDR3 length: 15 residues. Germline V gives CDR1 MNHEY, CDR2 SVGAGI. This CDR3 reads CASSYSDELNYGYTF. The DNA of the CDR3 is TGTGCCAGCAGTTACTCGGATGAGCTTAACTATGGCTACACCTTC.

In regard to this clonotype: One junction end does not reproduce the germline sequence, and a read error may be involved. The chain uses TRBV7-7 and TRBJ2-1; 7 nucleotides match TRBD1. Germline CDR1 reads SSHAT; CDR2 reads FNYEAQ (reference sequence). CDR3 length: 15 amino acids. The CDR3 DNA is TGTGCTAGCAGCACAGGGGATAGCTCCTACAATGAGCAGTTCTTC. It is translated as CASSTGDSSYNEQFF.

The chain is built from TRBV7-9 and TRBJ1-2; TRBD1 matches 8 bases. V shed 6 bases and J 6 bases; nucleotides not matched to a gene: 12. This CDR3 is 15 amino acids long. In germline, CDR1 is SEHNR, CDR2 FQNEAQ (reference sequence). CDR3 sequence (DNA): TGTGCCAGCAGTTATCTCACAGGGGGAGAAAATGGCTACACCTTC. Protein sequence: CASSYLTGGENGYTF. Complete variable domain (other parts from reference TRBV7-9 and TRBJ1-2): DTGVSQNPRHKITKRGQNVTFRCDPISEHNRLYWYRQTLGQGPEFLTYFQNEAQLEKSRLLSDRFSAERPKGSFSTLEIQRTEQGDSAMYLCASSYLTGGENGYTFGSGTRLTVV.

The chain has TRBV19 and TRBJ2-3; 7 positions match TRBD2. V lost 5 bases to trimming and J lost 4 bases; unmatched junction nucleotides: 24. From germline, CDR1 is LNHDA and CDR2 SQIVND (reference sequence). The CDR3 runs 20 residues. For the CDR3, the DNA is TGTGCCAGTAGTCACCGACTAGCCCTCTCTGTGGTAGCTGTCTCAGATACGCAGTATTTT. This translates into CASSHRLALSVVAVSDTQYF.

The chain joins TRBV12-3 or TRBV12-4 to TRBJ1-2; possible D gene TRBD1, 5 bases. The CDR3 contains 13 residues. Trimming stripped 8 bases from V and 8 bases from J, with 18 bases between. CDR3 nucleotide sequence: TGTGCCAGCTCCCTAGCCCTCCAGGGCGGCTACACCTTC. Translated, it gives CASSLALQGGYTF.

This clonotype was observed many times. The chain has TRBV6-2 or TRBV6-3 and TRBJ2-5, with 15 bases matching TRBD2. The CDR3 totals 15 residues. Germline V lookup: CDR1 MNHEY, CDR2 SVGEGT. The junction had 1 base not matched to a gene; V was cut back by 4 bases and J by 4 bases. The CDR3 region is CASSWTSGGAETQYF. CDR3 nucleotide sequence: TGTGCCAGCAGTTGGACTAGCGGGGGGGCAGAGACCCAGTACTTC.

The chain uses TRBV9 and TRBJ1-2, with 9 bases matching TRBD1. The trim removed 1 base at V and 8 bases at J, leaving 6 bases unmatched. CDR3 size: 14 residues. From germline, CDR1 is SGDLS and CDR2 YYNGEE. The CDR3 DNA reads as TGTGCCAGCAGCGTACAGACAGGGGGTGTGGGCTACACCTTC. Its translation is CASSVQTGGVGYTF.

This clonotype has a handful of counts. CDR3 sequence (DNA): TGTGCCAGCAGCTACGGGACAACCAAAACTACCGCCTACGAGCAGTACGTC. Amino acids: CASSYGTTKTTAYEQYV. The chain carries TRBV12-3 or TRBV12-4 and TRBJ2-7; D perhaps matches TRBD1 (6 bases). Between the trimmed V and J ends, which lost 6 bases and 2 bases, there was a span of 23 bases. The CDR3 runs to 17 residues.